Shown below are 21 T cell receptor beta chains from a single sample sequenced in a study of early T cells in non-severe SARS-CoV-2 infection. Via MiXCR, TCRdb re-called the 5' RACE reads, giving one row per CDR3 protein. The table records approximately 84,000 distinct CDR3 sequences, about 13% of them present only once. Sequencing was carried out using whole blood. The origin of the receptors is an adult who was a healthcare worker with PCR-confirmed SARS-CoV-2 infection or an uninfected control (not recorded which).

There are a few counts of this clonotype. The V gene is TRBV6-1, the J gene TRBJ2-7, with 15 nucleotides matching TRBD2. The CDR3 loop spans 15 amino acids. Germline CDR1 and CDR2: MNHNS and SASEGT. J was trimmed by 6 bases and V by 1 base; bases with no gene match: 1. The DNA for the CDR3 is TGTGCCAGCAGTGAAGAGGGACTAGCGGGAGGCGAGCAGTACTTC. Translating gives CASSEEGLAGGEQYF.

This clonotype turned up a few times. The chain employs TRBV19 and TRBJ1-2; D is possibly TRBD1 (6 bases). The V gene's germline CDR1 is LNHDA and CDR2 SQIVND (reference sequence). V lost 1 base, J lost 4 bases, and 19 bases lay in between. This CDR3 has 17 amino acids. CDR3 bases: TGTGCCAGTAGTATAGGGGACACCCAAGGAGTTTTCTATGGCTACACCTTC. The encoded protein is CASSIGDTQGVFYGYTF.

Points on this clonotype: Sequence at one end of the junction differs from germline and may be a read error. The genes are TRBV18 and TRBJ1-6, with TRBD1 matching over 11 bases. Per the germline V gene, CDR1 is KGHSH and CDR2 is LQKENI. The CDR3 runs 15 residues. The CDR3 protein is CASPPPGQGGSPLHF. The CDR3 DNA follows: TGTGCCAGCCCACCACCGGGACAGGGGGGTTCACCCCTCCACTTT.

This sequence joins TRBV28 and TRBJ2-7, with 10 bases fitting TRBD1. Losses at the gene ends were 6 bases for V and 3 bases for J; bases not matched to a gene: 26. The germline V gene encodes CDR1 MDHEN and CDR2 SYDVKM. The CDR3 spans 21 residues. The CDR3 nucleotides read TGTGCCAGCAGCTTCCCCTCTTACGGACAGGGGGGAATGTCGGTCTACTACGAGCAGTACTTC. Protein product: CASSFPSYGQGGMSVYYEQYF.

This clonotype appeared a few times. The V call is TRBV30, the J call TRBJ2-5, with 7 bases fitting TRBD2. The CDR3 loop spans 13 amino acids. The J segment lost 5 bases and the V segment lost 1 base, leaving 4 bases of the junction unmatched. CDR1 GTSNPN and CDR2 SVGIG come from the germline V gene (reference sequence). The CDR3 DNA sequence: TGTGCCTGGAGTGGCAGCGGGGTCGAGACCCAGTACTTC. Protein: CAWSGSGVETQYF.

The chain joins TRBV29-1 to TRBJ2-5; 10 nucleotides agree with TRBD2. V lost 6 bases and J lost 3; bases outside the gene matches: 1. Per germline, CDR1 SQVTM and CDR2 ANQGSEA. This CDR3 is built from 12 residues. The CDR3 DNA sequence: TGCAGCGTAGGGACTAGCGAAGAGACCCAGTACTTC. Protein product: CSVGTSEETQYF. The full variable domain, its missing parts supplied by reference TRBV29-1 and TRBJ2-5, is SAVISQKPSRDICQRGTSLTIQCQVDSQVTMMFWYRQQPGQSLTLIATANQGSEATYESGFVIDKFPISRPNLTFSTLTVSNMSPEDSSIYLCSVGTSEETQYFGPGTRLLVL.

This chain uses TRBV5-1 with TRBJ2-7; 8 bases map to TRBD1. The CDR3 has 15 amino acids. V lost 1 base, J lost 0 bases, and 3 bases stayed unmatched. The germline V gene has CDR1 SGHRS and CDR2 YFSETQ. The CDR3 here is CASSLTQGDSYEQYF. DNA of the CDR3: TGCGCCAGCAGCTTGACACAGGGGGACTCCTACGAGCAGTACTTC.

This rearrangement joins TRBV24-1 to TRBJ1-1; TRBD1 might be the D (6 bases). This CDR3 comprises 15 residues. The germline V gene has CDR1 KGHDR and CDR2 SFDVKD. Trimming took off 4 bases at V and 3 bases at J, with 14 bases between the two ends. The CDR3 is CATSERGALDTEAFF. For the CDR3, the DNA is TGTGCCACCAGTGAGCGGGGGGCGCTCGACACTGAAGCTTTCTTT.

At least ten counts were recorded for this clonotype. The rearrangement uses TRBV6-5 and TRBJ1-2; D is unclear. Germline V CDR1 and CDR2: MNHEY, SVGAGI. Trimming took 7 bases from V and 3 from J, leaving 18 bases between them. The CDR3 spans 15 residues. CDR3 sequence (DNA): TGTGCCAGCACCGTAGGGAGTTGGGGAGACTATGGCTACACCTTC. Residues: CASTVGSWGDYGYTF.

The chain uses TRBV5-6 and TRBJ2-1; D call uncertain. CDR3 length: 15 amino acids. Trimming left V 1 base short and J 1 base short, with 9 bases between. Per germline, CDR1 SGHDT and CDR2 YYEEEE. Here the CDR3 reads CASSLQERSYNEQFF. In DNA form, the CDR3 reads TGTGCCAGCAGCTTGCAGGAGAGGTCCTACAATGAGCAGTTCTTC.

This clonotype was observed at least ten times. The chain joins TRBV18 to TRBJ1-1, with a tentative D call TRBD1 (6 bases). Germline V CDR1 and CDR2: KGHSH, LQKENI. Trimming removed 1 base from V and 0 bases from J, with 9 bases in between. The CDR3 is 15 residues long. DNA for the CDR3: TGTGCCAGCTCACCACTTCCAGGGGTGAACACTGAAGCTTTCTTT. Protein sequence: CASSPLPGVNTEAFF.

The V and J genes are TRBV28 and TRBJ1-1, with D hard to call. V was shortened by 2 bases and J by 5 bases, with 6 bases between the two germline ends. Germline CDR1 is MDHEN and CDR2 is SYDVKM. The CDR3 has 12 amino acids. CDR3 nucleotide sequence: TGTGCCAGCAGTTTAGCATCGACTGAAGCTTTCTTT. This encodes CASSLASTEAFF.

This clonotype was seen only a few times. The rearrangement links TRBV7-2 to TRBJ2-3; D could derive from TRBD1 or TRBD2 (6 bases each). Trimming pared 1 base from V and 4 bases from J, leaving 15 bases between. Germline V lookup: CDR1 SGHTA, CDR2 FQGNSA. The CDR3 loop spans 16 amino acids. For the CDR3, the DNA is TGTGCCAGCAGCTTAGTGGGCGCCGGGGGCGCAGATACGCAGTATTTT. The encoded protein is CASSLVGAGGADTQYF.

V usage is TRBV7-9 and J usage is TRBJ1-6; 7 nucleotides match TRBD1. The CDR3 is made up of 14 amino acids. Germline CDR1 and CDR2: SEHNR and FQNEAQ (reference sequence). J gave up 11 bases and V 1 base, and 5 bases lay outside the gene matches. CDR3 DNA: TGTGCCAGCAGCTTAGGACAGGGTCTTCCACCCCTCCACTTT. Translating it yields CASSLGQGLPPLHF.

V gene TRBV10-3 combines with J gene TRBJ1-1; tentative D call: TRBD1 (6 bases). This CDR3 is built from 12 residues. V was trimmed by 3 bases and J by 5 bases, leaving 7 bases between them. The germline CDR1 and CDR2 sequences are ENHRY and SYGVKD. The CDR3 sequence is CAISEGGTEAFF. The CDR3 DNA reads TGTGCCATCAGTGAAGGGGGGACTGAAGCTTTCTTT.

This clonotype was detected many times. The chain couples TRBV5-5 to TRBJ2-1; 9 bases align to TRBD1. The CDR3 covers 16 residues. CDR1 and CDR2 (germline): SGHKS, YYEKEE (reference sequence). V lost 4 bases to trimming and J lost 8 bases; unmatched junction nucleotides: 13. The CDR3 reads CASSPGRDRAFDEQFF. DNA of the CDR3: TGTGCCAGCAGCCCCGGACGGGACAGGGCTTTCGATGAGCAGTTCTTC.

This clonotype was seen a few times. The chain links TRBV27 to TRBJ2-6; 7 bases align to TRBD2. The ends lost 2 bases at V and 3 bases at J; junction bases unmatched: 4. CDR3 length: 16 amino acids. The V gene's germline CDR1 is MNHEY and CDR2 SMNVEV (reference sequence). CDR3 nucleotide sequence: TGTGCCAGCAGTTTACTAGCGGAAGGTGGGGCCAACGTCCTGACTTTC. It specifies CASSLLAEGGANVLTF.

There are a few counts of this clonotype. J is TRBJ2-7 and V is TRBV28; TRBD1 is a possible D gene (5 bases). From germline, CDR1 is MDHEN and CDR2 SYDVKM. The CDR3 is made up of 14 amino acids. V was trimmed by 5 bases and J by 5 bases, leaving 16 bases between them. CDR3 nucleotide sequence: TGTGCCAGCAGTGCTCGAAGGGGCCGGGACGAGCAGTACTTC. Translating it yields CASSARRGRDEQYF. Looking up the rest from reference TRBV28 and TRBJ2-7 gives the full variable domain: DVKVTQSSRYLVKRTGEKVFLECVQDMDHENMFWYRQDPGLGLRLIYFSYDVKMKEKGDIPEGYSVSREKKERFSLILESASTNQTSMYLCASSARRGRDEQYFGPGTRLTVT.

The V call is TRBV7-2, the J call TRBJ2-1, with no clear D. The CDR3 spans 13 residues. Trimming cost V 2 bases and J 10 bases, with 12 bases left between them. The germline gives CDR1 SGHTA, CDR2 FQGNSA. CDR3 in amino acids: CASSLFPATEQFF. The CDR3 region has the DNA TGTGCCAGCAGCTTATTTCCCGCGACAGAGCAGTTCTTC.

This chain joins TRBV7-2 and TRBJ1-1; possibly TRBD1 for D (5 bases). CDR3 length: 16 amino acids. V lost 1 base to trimming and J lost 0 bases, with 12 bases between them. Germline V gene lookup returns CDR1 SGHTA and CDR2 FQGNSA. The CDR3 sequence is CASSLEGARMNTEAFF. Here the CDR3 DNA reads TGTGCCAGCAGCTTAGAAGGGGCTAGGATGAACACTGAAGCTTTCTTT.

A few counts support this clonotype. This chain joins TRBV20-1 and TRBJ2-5; D not certain. The V end was cut by 0 bases, the J end by 9 bases, with 14 bases between. This CDR3 spans 13 amino acids. The germline gives CDR1 DFQATT, CDR2 SNEGSKA (reference sequence). CDR3 coding DNA: TGCAGTGCTAGAGATTGGAAGGATGGGGCCCAGTACTTC. The encoded protein is CSARDWKDGAQYF.